The entry below describes one T cell receptor (beta chain). The data originate from a study of blood T cell repertoires in COVID-19. Study context: Acute-phase and convalescent COVID-19 samples originated in the United States, Italy and Spain. Sources were T cells, B-cell-depleted T cells, or PBMCs; the material itself was cDNA or gDNA.

Per the original data handling: Amplification with reference gene primers provided the estimates of nucleated cell counts. The table came from immunoSEQ multiplex PCR; TCRdb's copy has only in-frame clones and leaves some out. That table gives V, J and clone size, and the DNA gave D and trimming. In the table there are roughly 170,000 clones, less than 85% of which are singletons. With V trimmed by 6 bases and J by 6 bases, 15 bases remained unmatched. The CDR3 runs 16 residues. Germline V gene lookup returns CDR1 SQVTM and CDR2 ANQGSEA. The TCR sequence derives from a human donor in a cohort sampled during active COVID-19. The sample was peripheral blood. V is TRBV29-1 and J is TRBJ1-5; 9 bases match TRBD1. CDR3 nucleotides: TGCAGCGTAACACTTACCGGGACAGGGATCGGTCAGCCCCAGCATTTT. It specifies CSVTLTGTGIGQPQHF.